Listed here are 3 T cell receptor beta chains from one sample, sequenced in a study of blood T cells in healthy people across ages (dated by TCRdb to between 2014 and 2017). Libraries were built with 5' RACE. The sequencing machine was an Illumina HiSeq 2500. A second 7 to 11 cycle PCR used a sample-barcoded 5' primer and a J-beta primer mix. Using fastp at Q25 and MiXCR, TCRdb reprocessed the public reads and kept productive beta chains. For every CDR3 protein sequence, its rows merge into one entry that carries the most common genes and DNA. In this sample the table shows 650,000 to 800,000 distinct CDR3 sequences, under 65% of which occur a single time. About 14% of the sample belongs to the ten largest clones. Sequencing was done on a sample of blood. The receptors were sampled from a woman of 80 years or more in good health.

Details on this clonotype: A much larger clone sits a single nucleotide away, making a read error possible. This chain links TRBV14 with TRBJ2-7; no firm D call. The V gene's germline CDR1 is SGHDN and CDR2 FVKESK. This CDR3 spans 14 amino acids. The CDR3 coding sequence is TGTACCAGCAGCCAAGTCACGCTGACTTACGAGCAGTACTTC. Its translation is CTSSQVTLTYEQYF.

The chain employs TRBV10-3 and TRBJ2-3; tentatively, D is TRBD2 (5 bases). V gave up 10 bases and J gave up 3 bases, with 17 bases separating them. Germline loops: CDR1 ENHRY, CDR2 SYGVKD. CDR3 size: 14 residues. In nucleotides, the CDR3 is TGTGCCACGGCCGAGCAGAGGAGGACAGATACGCAGTATTTT. The encoded protein is CATAEQRRTDTQYF.

The CDR3 DNA sequence: TGCAGTGCTAGTTTAGGCACGCGGTATGGCTACACCTTC. This translates into CSASLGTRYGYTF. This sequence joins TRBV20-1 and TRBJ1-2; the D is unclear. This CDR3 has 13 amino acids. V was pared by 3 bases and J by 5 bases, with 13 bases between. The germline V gene encodes CDR1 DFQATT and CDR2 SNEGSKA (reference sequence).